This TCR beta chain was found in a study of blood T cell repertoires in COVID-19. Turning to the study itself: COVID-19 samples from acute and convalescent phases originated in the United States, Italy and Spain. The analysed material was cDNA or gDNA that came from T cells, B-cell-depleted T cells, or PBMCs.

Under the authors' procedure: Nucleated cell number was recorded as an estimate derived from reference gene primer amplification. Sequencing used immunoSEQ multiplex PCR; TCRdb keeps in-frame clones, though not all of them. That table gives V, J and clone size, and the DNA gave D and trimming. The sample lists roughly 37,000 clones, about 83% occurring once. Input material: peripheral blood. The sequence was collected from a man aged 60 to 75 with active COVID-19.

CDR3 sequence (DNA): TGTGCCATCAGTGGGGGACTAGCGCGGTCCTACGAGCAGTACTTC. It yields the protein CAISGGLARSYEQYF. This chain connects TRBV10-3 to TRBJ2-7, with TRBD2 matching over 10 bases. The CDR3 covers 15 residues. J was trimmed by 1 base and V by 4 bases; bases with no gene match: 4. The germline V gene has CDR1 ENHRY and CDR2 SYGVKD.